Listed here is a single TCR beta chain. This sample is drawn from a study of OX40 agonist ivuxolimab in advanced cancers. Overall study context: Anti-PD-1, anti-PD-L1 or anti-CTLA-4 therapy given earlier was allowed, and around 40% had some.

Sampling times: baseline, cycle 4 day 1, cycle 7 day 1. This CDR3 has 14 amino acids. The germline CDR1 and CDR2 sequences are MNHNY and SVGAGI (reference sequence). Trimming took off 5 bases at V and 9 bases at J, with 19 bases between the two ends. Some clones are missing from TCRdb's copy, which holds only in-frame ones; the method was immunoSEQ multiplex PCR. There are about 99,000 clones in the sample; roughly 95% occur only once, and 0.15% to 0.2% lies in the top ten. This chain connects TRBV6-6 to TRBJ2-5; D is uncertain. Sample: CD4+ or CD8+ T cells sorted from blood, taken in a trial of the OX40 agonist ivuxolimab. This sequence originates from an adult with an advanced solid tumor such as melanoma, head and neck, liver or kidney cancer. This CDR3 is CASSRHLDGVAQYF. The CDR3 coding sequence is TGTGCCAGCAGTCGCCATCTGGACGGAGTGGCCCAGTACTTC.